Listed below are T cell receptor beta chains from one sample, sequenced in a study of blood T cell repertoires in COVID-19. Repertoires were generated with immunoSEQ multiplex PCR, while TCRdb's copy carries only in-frame clones and drops some. The sample lists some 170,000 clones, more than 65% occurring once. The sequenced sample was PBMCs or T cells enriched from blood (not recorded which). The receptors come from a man aged 50-60 years who had recovered from COVID-19. The CDR3 runs from the conserved cysteine through the conserved F or W. Fields, in order: J gene, clone size, D gene, V gene, CDR3 length, CDR3 protein, CDR3 DNA. The D gene is left open where the match is weak. The listing skips clone size in some rows; elsewhere it reads once, few, many or a size class.

j_gene: TRBJ1-4
abundance: -
d_gene: -
v_gene: TRBV19
len: 15
CDR3aa: CASRVDQGINEKLFF
CDR3nt: TGTGCCAGTAGGGTTGATCAGGGGATTAATGAAAAACTGTTTTTT

j_gene: TRBJ1-4
abundance: -
d_gene: -
v_gene: TRBV19
len: 14
CDR3aa: CASRQQGTGEKLFF
CDR3nt: TGTGCCAGTAGGCAACAGGGAACGGGTGAAAAACTGTTTTTT

j_gene: TRBJ1-2
abundance: -
d_gene: TRBD1
v_gene: TRBV18
len: 16
CDR3aa: CASSPLYTRDRDGYTF
CDR3nt: TGTGCCAGCTCACCACTCTATACACGGGACAGAGATGGCTACACCTTC

j_gene: TRBJ2-1
abundance: -
d_gene: -
v_gene: TRBV7-2
len: 15
CDR3aa: CASSLGLGATSEQFF
CDR3nt: TGTGCCAGCAGCTTAGGGCTAGGAGCGACGAGTGAGCAGTTCTTC

j_gene: TRBJ1-2
abundance: once
d_gene: TRBD1
v_gene: TRBV7-3
len: 15
CDR3aa: CASSLTGQGVGDYTF
CDR3nt: TGTGCCAGCAGCTTAACGGGACAGGGGGTCGGTGACTACACCTTC

j_gene: TRBJ2-7
abundance: -
d_gene: -
v_gene: TRBV13
len: 12
CDR3aa: CASSYNRAEQYF
CDR3nt: TGTGCCAGCAGCTACAACAGGGCCGAGCAGTACTTC

j_gene: TRBJ1-3
abundance: -
d_gene: -
v_gene: TRBV11-2
len: 14
CDR3aa: CASSFSGSGNTIYF
CDR3nt: TGTGCCAGCAGCTTTTCCGGGTCCGGAAACACCATATATTTT

j_gene: TRBJ2-2
abundance: -
d_gene: TRBD1
v_gene: TRBV5-1
len: 15
CDR3aa: CASSPSGGLTGELFF
CDR3nt: TGCGCCAGCAGCCCGTCAGGGGGCCTAACCGGGGAGCTGTTTTTT

j_gene: TRBJ1-2
abundance: -
d_gene: -
v_gene: TRBV6-1
len: 15
CDR3aa: CASSEVPASNYGYTF
CDR3nt: TGTGCCAGCAGTGAAGTGCCTGCGAGTAACTACGGCTACACCTTC

j_gene: TRBJ2-1
abundance: -
d_gene: -
v_gene: TRBV7-9
len: 15
CDR3aa: CASSLRTGLGNEQFF
CDR3nt: TGTGCCAGCAGCTTAAGAACAGGATTGGGCAATGAGCAGTTCTTC

j_gene: TRBJ1-1
abundance: -
d_gene: -
v_gene: TRBV3-1/TRBV3-2
len: 14
CDR3aa: CASSQVTGSPEAFF
CDR3nt: TGTGCCAGCAGCCAAGTAACAGGGAGCCCTGAAGCTTTCTTT

j_gene: TRBJ1-5
abundance: -
d_gene: TRBD1
v_gene: TRBV18
len: 16
CDR3aa: CASSPLGTGDYQPQHF
CDR3nt: TGTGCCAGCTCACCACTCGGGACAGGGGACTATCAGCCCCAGCATTTT

j_gene: TRBJ1-2
abundance: -
d_gene: TRBD1
v_gene: TRBV6-1
len: 18
CDR3aa: CASSERTGPVFLNYGYTF
CDR3nt: TGTGCCAGCAGTGAACGGACAGGGCCCGTTTTCCTTAACTATGGCTACACCTTC

j_gene: TRBJ2-7
abundance: -
d_gene: -
v_gene: TRBV9
len: 15
CDR3aa: CASSVGQGRSYEQYF
CDR3nt: TGTGCCAGCAGCGTTGGGCAGGGGCGTTCCTACGAGCAGTACTTC

j_gene: TRBJ1-2
abundance: -
d_gene: -
v_gene: TRBV19
len: 13
CDR3aa: CASSMLGPYGYTF
CDR3nt: TGTGCCAGTAGTATGCTGGGGCCCTATGGCTACACCTTC

j_gene: TRBJ2-5
abundance: -
d_gene: TRBD1
v_gene: TRBV5-4
len: 15
CDR3aa: CASSLFRDREETQYF
CDR3nt: TGTGCCAGCAGCTTGTTTCGGGACAGGGAAGAGACCCAGTACTTC

j_gene: TRBJ2-1
abundance: -
d_gene: TRBD1
v_gene: TRBV24-1
len: 12
CDR3aa: CATRTGVNEQFF
CDR3nt: TGTGCCACCCGGACAGGGGTGAATGAGCAGTTCTTC

j_gene: TRBJ2-1
abundance: -
d_gene: TRBD1
v_gene: TRBV19
len: 15
CDR3aa: CASSKLGTGTNEQFF
CDR3nt: TGTGCCAGTAGTAAGTTGGGGACAGGGACCAATGAGCAGTTCTTC

j_gene: TRBJ2-1
abundance: -
d_gene: TRBD2
v_gene: TRBV28
len: 15
CDR3aa: CASSQLAGGTNEQFF
CDR3nt: TGTGCCAGCAGCCAACTAGCGGGGGGCACCAATGAGCAGTTCTTC

j_gene: TRBJ1-4
abundance: -
d_gene: -
v_gene: TRBV27
len: 15
CDR3aa: CASRFGGATNEKLFF
CDR3nt: TGTGCCAGCCGTTTCGGGGGTGCAACTAATGAAAAACTGTTTTTT

j_gene: TRBJ1-2
abundance: -
d_gene: TRBD1
v_gene: TRBV5-4
len: 14
CDR3aa: CASSLGGDSYGYTF
CDR3nt: TGTGCCAGCAGCTTGGGGGGGGACAGCTATGGCTACACCTTC

j_gene: TRBJ1-1
abundance: -
d_gene: TRBD1
v_gene: TRBV3-1/TRBV3-2
len: 16
CDR3aa: CASSPTGGKFGTEAFF
CDR3nt: TGTGCCAGCAGCCCGACAGGGGGCAAATTTGGGACTGAAGCTTTCTTT

j_gene: TRBJ2-5
abundance: few
d_gene: -
v_gene: TRBV19
len: 14
CDR3aa: CASSIGRYQETQYF
CDR3nt: TGTGCCAGTAGTATCGGCAGGTACCAAGAGACCCAGTACTTC

j_gene: TRBJ2-3
abundance: -
d_gene: TRBD1
v_gene: TRBV7-8
len: 14
CDR3aa: CASSLGTGADTQYF
CDR3nt: TGTGCCAGCAGCCTCGGGACAGGGGCAGATACGCAGTATTTT